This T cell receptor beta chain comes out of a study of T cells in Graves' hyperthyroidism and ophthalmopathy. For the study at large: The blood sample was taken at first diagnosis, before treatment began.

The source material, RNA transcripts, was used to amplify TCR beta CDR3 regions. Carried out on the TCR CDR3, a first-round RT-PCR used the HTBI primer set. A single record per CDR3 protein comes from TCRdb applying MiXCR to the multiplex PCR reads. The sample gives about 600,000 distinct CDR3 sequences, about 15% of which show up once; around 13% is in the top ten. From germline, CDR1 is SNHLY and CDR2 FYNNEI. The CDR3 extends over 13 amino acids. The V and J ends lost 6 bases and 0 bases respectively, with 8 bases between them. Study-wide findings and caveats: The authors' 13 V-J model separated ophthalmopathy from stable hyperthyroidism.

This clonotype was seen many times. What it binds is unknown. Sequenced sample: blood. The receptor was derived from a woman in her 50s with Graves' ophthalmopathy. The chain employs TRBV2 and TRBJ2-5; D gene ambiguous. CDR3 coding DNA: TGTGCCAGCAGGGATGACAACCAAGAGACCCAGTACTTC. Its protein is CASRDDNQETQYF.